This T cell receptor (beta chain) was identified in a study of blood T cell repertoires in COVID-19. Study details: Samples came from the United States, Italy and Spain, spanning acute and convalescent COVID-19. The cDNA or gDNA used as material had been derived from T cells, B-cell-depleted T cells, or PBMCs.

Germline CDR1 and CDR2: SGHDN and FVKESK. CDR3 length equals 15 residues. V dropped 3 bases and J dropped 10; count of bases not matched to a gene: 7. Method: immunoSEQ multiplex PCR; TCRdb's copy keeps in-frame clones and lacks some. Counted here are fewer than 50,000 clones, roughly 77% occurring once; the ten biggest clones make up 30% to 40%. This receptor was taken from an older man with active or convalescent COVID-19. What was sequenced was peripheral blood. The rearrangement links TRBV14 to TRBJ2-3, with TRBD2 matching 13 bases. The CDR3 DNA sequence: TGTGCCAGCAGCCATGCCGGGACTAGCGGGATGGCGCAGTATTTT. It specifies CASSHAGTSGMAQYF.